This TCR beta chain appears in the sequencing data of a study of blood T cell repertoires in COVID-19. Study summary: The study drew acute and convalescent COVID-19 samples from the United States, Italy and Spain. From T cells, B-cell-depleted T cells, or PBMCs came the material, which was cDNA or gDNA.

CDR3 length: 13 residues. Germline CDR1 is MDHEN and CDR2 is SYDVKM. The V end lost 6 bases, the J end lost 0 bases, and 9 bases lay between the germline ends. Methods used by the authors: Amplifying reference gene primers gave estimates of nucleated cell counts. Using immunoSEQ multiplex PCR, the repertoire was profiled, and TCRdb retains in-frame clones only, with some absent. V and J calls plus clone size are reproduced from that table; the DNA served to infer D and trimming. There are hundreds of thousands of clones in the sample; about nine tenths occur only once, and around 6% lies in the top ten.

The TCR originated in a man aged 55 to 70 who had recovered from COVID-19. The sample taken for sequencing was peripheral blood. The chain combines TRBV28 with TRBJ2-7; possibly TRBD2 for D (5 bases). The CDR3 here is CASRRGSSYEQYF. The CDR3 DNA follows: TGTGCCAGCAGGAGAGGGAGCTCCTACGAGCAGTACTTC.